Listed below are T cell receptor beta chains from one sample, sequenced in a study of blood T cells in healthy people across ages. TCRdb re-analysed the 5' RACE reads in MiXCR, keeping a single row per CDR3 protein. This table holds roughly 1,500,000 distinct CDR3 sequences, almost 35% found once. The sample was blood. Source of these receptors: a woman between 25 and 40 years old in good health. The CDR3 runs from the conserved cysteine through the conserved F or W. A row's size may be missing; if present it is once, few, many or a size class.

abundance,v_gene,CDR3aa
NA,TRBV2,CASGQGGTSQETQYF
NA,TRBV7-9,CAGSEMNTEAFF
NA,TRBV7-9,CASSPVGREDGTPLHF
NA,TRBV4-1,CASSQGLAGGRGEQFF
few,TRBV5-1,CASSSSGMPSYNEQFF
NA,TRBV9,CASSRAGDSYNEQFF
many,TRBV20-1,CSARAKRLAGVSNEQFF
NA,TRBV28,CASRALHNEQFF
many,TRBV7-9,CASSKTSYEQYF
few,TRBV30,CAWGAIEQYF
NA,TRBV10-3,CAIRDLQSQYF
NA,TRBV15,CATSRGLSDEQFF
NA,TRBV7-4,CAGSLVHFNTEAFF